This TCR beta chain originates from a study of T cell responses to AZD1222 COVID-19 vaccine. Study-level background: Second-dose timings of about 4 or about 12 weeks were pooled. The study's findings and limits: Once two AZD1222 doses were given, Spike-specific TCR breadth and depth went up. Samples come after the peak T cell response, not at day 14. Donors were chiefly white British, with a greater number of females, and clonal diversity was perhaps underestimated.

V gave up 5 bases and J gave up 5 bases, with 20 bases separating them. Germline lookup yields CDR1 KGHDR and CDR2 SFDVKD. This CDR3 is built from 16 residues. Profiled with immunoSEQ multiplex PCR; TCRdb holds only in-frame clones, not every one. The repertoire holds about 110,000 clones, with about nine tenths as singletons. Notes on this clone: Its target is not known.

The sequence was collected from an adult in good health. Source: peripheral blood, taken on day 0 of AZD1222 vaccination. This chain connects TRBV24-1 to TRBJ2-5; possible D gene TRBD2, 6 bases. CDR3 sequence (DNA): TGTGCCACCAGTGGAGGTGTCCCCGGAGGGTGGGAGACCCAGTACTTC. Protein product: CATSGGVPGGWETQYF.